The present entry profiles one T cell receptor (beta chain) with its context. Its antigen remains unknown. This specimen comes from a study of T-cell reconstitution after alpha-beta-depleted transplantation in children. Germline values: CDR1 MDHEN, CDR2 SYDVKM. This CDR3 is 15 amino acids long. V was shortened by 6 bases and J by 4 bases, with 18 bases between the two germline ends. A TCRbeta library incorporating unique molecular identifiers was prepared. From the PCR reads, TCRdb called clonotypes with MiXCR, one entry per CDR3 protein. Here the sample spans 190,000 or so distinct CDR3 sequences, roughly 6.5% being singletons. Study-wide results and limits: Surviving recipient cells, namely T cells and thymic progenitors, were the source of high day-60 TCRbeta diversity in some patients.

This TCR was recovered from a girl in the first two years of life with combined immunodeficiency, due to receive a stem cell transplant. The sample was PBMCs, taken before TCRalphabeta/CD19-depleted stem cell transplant. V is TRBV28 and J is TRBJ2-5; D remains unclear. CDR3 sequence reads: CASRPPGRPSETQYF. The CDR3 DNA follows: TGTGCCAGCAGACCACCGGGCAGGCCGTCAGAGACCCAGTACTTC.